The rows below give T cell receptor beta chains drawn from one sample of a study of OX40 agonist ivuxolimab in advanced cancers. TCRdb's copy holds only in-frame clones and misses some; the assay was immunoSEQ multiplex PCR. The sample includes approximately 48,000 clones, about 83% of them seen just once. Sequenced here: CD4+ or CD8+ T cells sorted from blood, sampled in a trial of the OX40 agonist ivuxolimab. The origin of the receptors is an adult with an advanced solid tumor such as melanoma, head and neck, liver or kidney cancer. The CDR3 runs from the conserved cysteine through the conserved F or W. The order of the fields is V gene, CDR3 protein.

v_gene: TRBV4-2
CDR3aa: CASSHDHETQYF

v_gene: TRBV9
CDR3aa: CASSTPFTGANTGELFF

v_gene: TRBV5-1
CDR3aa: CASRFREGPYEQFF

v_gene: TRBV9
CDR3aa: CASSVVGGGRTDTQYF

v_gene: TRBV13
CDR3aa: CASTPIYTEAFF

v_gene: TRBV7-3
CDR3aa: CASSLGGGGLYNEQFF

v_gene: TRBV7-7
CDR3aa: CASSLSLVAGLTATGELFF

v_gene: TRBV4-3
CDR3aa: CASSQGGRAYEQYF

v_gene: TRBV18
CDR3aa: CASSDREEGYGYTF

v_gene: TRBV4-1
CDR3aa: CASSQDPGALGNTIYF

v_gene: TRBV9
CDR3aa: CANRRGSSYNTEAFF

v_gene: TRBV27
CDR3aa: CASSLSPVYEQYF

v_gene: TRBV19
CDR3aa: CASTFSGDDEQYF

v_gene: TRBV4-1
CDR3aa: CASSPDRGYTEAFF

v_gene: TRBV9
CDR3aa: CASSDRQGVADTQYF

v_gene: TRBV30
CDR3aa: CAWSSPGVRWNSPLHF

v_gene: TRBV4-3
CDR3aa: CASSQDSRGGLGEKLFF

v_gene: TRBV27
CDR3aa: CASRGGDRGGNTIYF

v_gene: TRBV4-3
CDR3aa: CASSQDLYIRRTDTQYF

v_gene: TRBV9
CDR3aa: CASSPQGNTEAFF